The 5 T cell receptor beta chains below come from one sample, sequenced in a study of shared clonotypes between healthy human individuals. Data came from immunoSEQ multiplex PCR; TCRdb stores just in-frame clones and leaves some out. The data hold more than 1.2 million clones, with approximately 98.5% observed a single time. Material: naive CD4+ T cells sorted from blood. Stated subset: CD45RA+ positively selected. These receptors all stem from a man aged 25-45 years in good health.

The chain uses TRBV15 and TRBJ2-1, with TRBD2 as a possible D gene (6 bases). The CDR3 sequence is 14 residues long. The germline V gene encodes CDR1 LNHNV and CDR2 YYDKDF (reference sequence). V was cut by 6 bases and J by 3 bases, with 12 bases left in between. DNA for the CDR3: TGTGCCACCAGTGGAGGGAGCGGCTACAATGAGCAGTTCTTC. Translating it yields CATSGGSGYNEQFF.

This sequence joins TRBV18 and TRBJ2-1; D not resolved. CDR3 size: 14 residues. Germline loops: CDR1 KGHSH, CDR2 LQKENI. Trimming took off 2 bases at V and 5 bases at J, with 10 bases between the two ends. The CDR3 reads CASSPSSADNEQFF. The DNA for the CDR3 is TGTGCCAGCTCACCATCCTCAGCCGACAATGAGCAGTTCTTC. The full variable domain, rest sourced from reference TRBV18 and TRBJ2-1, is NAGVMQNPRHLVRRRGQEARLRCSPMKGHSHVYWYRQLPEEGLKFMVYLQKENIIDESGMPKERFSAEFPKEGPSILRIQQVVRGDSAAYFCASSPSSADNEQFFGPGTRLTVL.

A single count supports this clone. This CDR3 reads CASSSGGRGEQYF. DNA of the CDR3: TGTGCCAGCAGCTCCGGCGGGAGGGGCGAGCAGTACTTC. V and J are TRBV7-2 and TRBJ2-7, with 9 positions matching TRBD2. J gave up 6 bases and V 4 bases, and 4 bases lay outside the gene matches. The CDR3 runs to 13 residues. Germline V gene lookup returns CDR1 SGHTA and CDR2 FQGNSA.

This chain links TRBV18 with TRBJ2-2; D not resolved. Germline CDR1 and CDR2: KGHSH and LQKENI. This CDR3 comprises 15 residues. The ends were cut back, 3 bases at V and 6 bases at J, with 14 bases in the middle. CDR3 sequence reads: CASSPESEDSGELFF. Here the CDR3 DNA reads TGTGCCAGCTCACCGGAGTCGGAAGATTCCGGGGAGCTGTTTTTT.

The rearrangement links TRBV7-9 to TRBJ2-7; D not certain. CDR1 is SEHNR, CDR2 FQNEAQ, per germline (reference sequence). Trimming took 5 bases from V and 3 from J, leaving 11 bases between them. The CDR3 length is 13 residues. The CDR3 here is CASSTAGYYEQYF. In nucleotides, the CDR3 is TGTGCCAGCAGCACGGCCGGATACTACGAGCAGTACTTC.